Listed here are 15 T cell receptor beta chains from one sample, sequenced in a study of blood T cell repertoires in COVID-19. This table comes from immunoSEQ multiplex PCR, and its TCRdb copy is limited to in-frame clones, with some not included. The table has approximately 160,000 clones, about 80% seen once. The sequenced material came from peripheral blood. The receptors derive from a man in his 70s who had recovered from COVID-19.

The chain links TRBV7-6 to TRBJ2-2; tentatively, D is TRBD2 (5 bases). The V end lost 5 bases, the J end lost 6 bases, and 10 bases lay between the germline ends. The CDR3 is 13 amino acids. Germline CDR1 is SGHVS and CDR2 is FNYEAQ. Written as DNA, the CDR3 is TGTGCCAGCAGCCCGGTGGGAGCCGGGGAGCTGTTTTTT. This gives the protein CASSPVGAGELFF.

This chain uses TRBV29-1 with TRBJ2-7; 9 positions match TRBD1. The V segment lost 5 bases and the J segment 2 bases; nucleotides outside the gene matches: 4. The CDR3 has 13 amino acids. Germline V gives CDR1 SQVTM, CDR2 ANQGSEA. Here the CDR3 DNA reads TGCAGCGTTCGACAGGGGGAGGCCTACGAGCAGTACTTC. Amino acids: CSVRQGEAYEQYF.

The chain carries TRBV29-1 and TRBJ1-5; D gene ambiguous. The CDR3 loop spans 13 amino acids. Germline lookup yields CDR1 SQVTM and CDR2 ANQGSEA. The V end was cut by 5 bases, the J end by 0 bases, with 8 bases between. The CDR3 loop is CSVRGNSNQPQHF. The CDR3, as DNA: TGCAGCGTTCGGGGTAATAGCAATCAGCCCCAGCATTTT. Combining the CDR3 with reference TRBV29-1 and TRBJ1-5 gives the whole variable domain SAVISQKPSRDICQRGTSLTIQCQVDSQVTMMFWYRQQPGQSLTLIATANQGSEATYESGFVIDKFPISRPNLTFSTLTVSNMSPEDSSIYLCSVRGNSNQPQHFGDGTRLSIL.

The chain has TRBV29-1 and TRBJ1-2; 8 nucleotides match TRBD1. This CDR3 spans 13 amino acids. Germline CDR1 reads SQVTM; CDR2 reads ANQGSEA. The V and J ends lost 6 bases and 4 bases, in that order; junction bases with no gene match: 7. Here the CDR3 DNA reads TGCAGCGTCAACCCAGGGGGCGCCTATGGCTACACCTTC. Translation gives CSVNPGGAYGYTF.

This clone occurred a few times. This chain joins TRBV5-1 and TRBJ2-7; 15 bases are shared with TRBD2. CDR1 is SGHRS and CDR2 is YFSETQ in the germline V gene. The trim removed 3 bases at V and 5 bases at J, leaving 15 bases unmatched. The CDR3 consists of 19 residues. CDR3 loop: CASSSLGQGTSGRLDEQYF. The DNA for the CDR3 is TGCGCCAGCAGCTCTTTAGGACAGGGGACTAGCGGGAGGCTAGACGAGCAGTACTTC.

The rearrangement uses TRBV10-3 and TRBJ2-3, with D unresolved. CDR3 length: 16 residues. CDR1 is ENHRY and CDR2 is SYGVKD in the germline V gene. Trimming took 10 bases from V and 1 from J, leaving 21 bases between them. CDR3 nucleotides: TGTGCCACCCGCCCTTTCCGAGCGCGCGGCACAGATACGCAGTATTTT. Protein sequence: CATRPFRARGTDTQYF.

The chain joins TRBV6-1 to TRBJ1-1; D unresolved. Germline V gene data show CDR1 as MNHNS and CDR2 as SASEGT. The CDR3 is made up of 14 amino acids. Deletions cut 0 bases from V and 4 bases from J, with 9 bases between. CDR3 DNA: TGTGCCAGCAGTGAAGCGCTCCGGGGCACTGAAGCTTTCTTT. It yields the protein CASSEALRGTEAFF.

The rearrangement joins TRBV27 to TRBJ1-1; D call uncertain. Trimming cost V 2 bases and J 7 bases, with 8 bases left between them. This CDR3 contains 12 residues. Germline values: CDR1 MNHEY, CDR2 SMNVEV (reference sequence). The DNA of the CDR3 is TGTGCCAGCAGTTTAAATCGGGGTGAAGCTTTCTTT. This gives the protein CASSLNRGEAFF.

This clone has a single count. The chain combines TRBV29-1 with TRBJ2-4; 9 bases are shared with TRBD1. This CDR3 is 13 amino acids long. The V and J ends lost 6 bases and 2 bases, in that order; junction bases with no gene match: 2. Germline CDR1 is SQVTM and CDR2 is ANQGSEA. The CDR3 is CSVGTGPKNIQYF. In DNA form, the CDR3 reads TGCAGCGTGGGGACAGGGCCCAAAAACATTCAGTACTTC. The whole variable domain, filled in from reference TRBV29-1 and TRBJ2-4, reads SAVISQKPSRDICQRGTSLTIQCQVDSQVTMMFWYRQQPGQSLTLIATANQGSEATYESGFVIDKFPISRPNLTFSTLTVSNMSPEDSSIYLCSVGTGPKNIQYFGAGTRLSVL.

This clone was recorded a few times. The rearrangement links TRBV5-6 to TRBJ2-2; 7 bases agree with TRBD2. Germline V lookup: CDR1 SGHDT, CDR2 YYEEEE. Trimming cost V 2 bases and J 0 bases; bases outside gene matches: 7. The CDR3 covers 17 residues. The CDR3 DNA follows: TGTGCCAGCAGCTTAAGGCGTGGGGGGGCGAACACCGGGGAGCTGTTTTTT. Protein product: CASSLRRGGANTGELFF.

The chain is built from TRBV29-1 and TRBJ2-3; no definite D call. Trimming shortened V by 2 bases and J by 5 bases, and 8 bases separated the two germline ends. The CDR3 runs to 12 residues. Germline values: CDR1 SQVTM, CDR2 ANQGSEA. The CDR3 DNA reads TGCAGCGTTGAATATTTCGGAGATACGCAGTATTTT. This translates into CSVEYFGDTQYF.

The chain couples TRBV5-1 to TRBJ2-7, with D possibly TRBD1 on 5 matching bases. The CDR3 sequence is 14 residues long. Germline values: CDR1 SGHRS, CDR2 YFSETQ. V lost 3 bases to trimming and J lost 5 bases, with 15 bases between them. This CDR3 reads CASSWKDIGHEQYF. The CDR3 DNA is TGCGCCAGCAGCTGGAAGGACATAGGCCACGAGCAGTACTTC.

This clone has a single count. The chain carries TRBV21-1 and TRBJ2-7; TRBD1 is the table's D call and was not checked against the DNA. TRBV21-1 is assigned pseudogene status. The CDR3 has 15 residues. In DNA form, the CDR3 reads TGTGCCAGCAGCTTAACAGGGGCGAGCTCCTACGAGCAGTACTTC. Translated: CASSLTGASSYEQYF.

V and J are TRBV5-6 and TRBJ1-2, with D perhaps matching TRBD1 (6 bases). The length of the CDR3 is 16 residues. Trimming stripped 4 bases from V and 4 bases from J, with 20 bases between. Germline V gene lookup returns CDR1 SGHDT and CDR2 YYEEEE. CDR3 protein: CASSDSGTGIPYGYTF. CDR3 DNA: TGTGCCAGCAGCGATTCTGGAACAGGGATTCCCTATGGCTACACCTTC.

The chain links TRBV19 to TRBJ2-7, with TRBD1 matching over 7 bases. CDR3 length: 13 residues. Losses at the gene ends were 6 bases for V and 2 bases for J; bases not matched to a gene: 4. Germline CDR1 LNHDA, CDR2 SQIVND (reference sequence). The CDR3 sequence is CASRLQGTYEQYF. The CDR3 nucleotides are TGTGCCAGTAGACTACAGGGGACCTACGAGCAGTACTTC.